This note documents a single T cell receptor (beta chain) sequence. It has no known antigen specificity. No much larger clone is present one base from it, and per-base qualities are unavailable. The sample comes from a study of control samples from healthy donors and cancer patients (dated by TCRdb to 2019 to 2021). V lost 4 bases and J lost 0 bases; the stretch between them is 10 bases long. The CDR3 spans 14 residues, from the cysteine through the phenylalanine. Kept here is only the CDR3 DNA, which spans 42 bases and is read in frame from base 1. CDR1 and CDR2, looked up from the germline V gene, are SQVTM and ANQGSEA. Receptor libraries were prepared by the immunoSEQ multiplex PCR assay. This is the immuneACCESS table as TCRdb keeps it, with only in-frame sequences that have V and J called. A part of the clones is gone; compared with another copy, unresolved V genes explain less than half, and the rest is unexplained. This sample comprises 100,000 to 150,000 clones, about 92% of them detected only once. The top ten clonotypes cover 0.5% to 0.7% of the sample.

The sequenced material came from PBMCs. Here the chain combines TRBV29-1 and TRBJ1-3; the D gene cannot be resolved reliably. The source of this sequence is a man older than 75 with head and neck cancer. CDR3 sequence: CSVGNSSSGNTIYF. The DNA reads TGCAGCGTTGGTAACAGCTCCTCTGGAAACACCATATATTTT.